The 5 T cell receptor beta chains listed next were all sequenced from one sample in a study of T cell repertoires in cytomegalovirus infection. MiXCR, applied by TCRdb to the reads, yields one record per CDR3 protein. The table has more than 400,000 distinct CDR3 sequences, about 26% seen once; the top ten hold around 14%. What was sequenced was PBMCs. The origin of the receptors is a human donor in good health (CMV status not recorded). Some clones in this sample may be carry-over from other donors' samples.

The chain couples TRBV19 to TRBJ1-4; 10 bases are shared with TRBD1. CDR3 size: 14 residues. V shed 9 bases, J shed 7 bases, and the junction held 8 bases outside the gene matches. CDR1 LNHDA and CDR2 SQIVND come from the germline V gene (reference sequence). In nucleotides, the CDR3 is TGTGCCAGCAAAGACAGGGGGCGCGGTGAAAAACTGTTTTTT. This translates into CASKDRGRGEKLFF.

The chain couples TRBV10-3 to TRBJ2-3, with TRBD2 matching 7 bases. CDR3 length equals 15 residues. Germline CDR1 reads ENHRY; CDR2 reads SYGVKD. Trimming removed 10 bases from V and 1 base from J; junction bases left unmatched: 11. The CDR3 DNA is TGTGCCACGACGCTCGGGAGGACGGGCACAGATACGCAGTATTTT. Its translation: CATTLGRTGTDTQYF.

This chain uses TRBV11-2 with TRBJ1-1, with no clear D. V gave up 4 bases and J gave up 1 base, with 16 bases separating them. The germline V gene encodes CDR1 SGHAT and CDR2 FQNNGV. The CDR3 is 16 amino acids. The CDR3 sequence is CASSSSMWGRNTEAFF. CDR3 nucleotide sequence: TGTGCCAGCAGCTCCTCGATGTGGGGAAGGAACACTGAAGCTTTCTTT.

This clonotype was seen a few times. The chain links TRBV9 to TRBJ2-7; D is unresolved. V was clipped by 4 bases and J by 0 bases, with 14 bases between them. The CDR3 has 15 amino acids. From germline, CDR1 is SGDLS and CDR2 YYNGEE. The CDR3 loop reads CASSPQEAPSYEQYF. Here the CDR3 DNA reads TGTGCCAGCAGCCCCCAAGAGGCACCCTCCTACGAGCAGTACTTC.

This chain connects TRBV12-3 or TRBV12-4 to TRBJ1-1, with 10 bases that match TRBD1. The CDR3 length is 15 residues. The J segment lost 3 bases and the V segment lost 3 bases, leaving 4 bases of the junction unmatched. CDR3 coding DNA: TGTGCCAGCAGTTTGCCGGGACAGGGGCACACTGAAGCTTTCTTT. It is translated as CASSLPGQGHTEAFF.